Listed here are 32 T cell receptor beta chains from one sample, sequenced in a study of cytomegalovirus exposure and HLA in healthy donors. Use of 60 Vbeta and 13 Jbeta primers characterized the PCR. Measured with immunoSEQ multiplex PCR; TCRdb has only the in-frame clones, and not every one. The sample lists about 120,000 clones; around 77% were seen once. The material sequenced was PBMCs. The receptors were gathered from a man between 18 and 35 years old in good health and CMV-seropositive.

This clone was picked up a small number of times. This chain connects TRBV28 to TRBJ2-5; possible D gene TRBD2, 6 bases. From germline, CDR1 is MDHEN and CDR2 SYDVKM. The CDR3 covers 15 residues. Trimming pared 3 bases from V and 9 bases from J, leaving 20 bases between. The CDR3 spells CASSLTRTGREPQYF. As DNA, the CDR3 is TGTGCCAGCAGTTTGACTCGGACCGGACGGGAGCCCCAGTACTTC.

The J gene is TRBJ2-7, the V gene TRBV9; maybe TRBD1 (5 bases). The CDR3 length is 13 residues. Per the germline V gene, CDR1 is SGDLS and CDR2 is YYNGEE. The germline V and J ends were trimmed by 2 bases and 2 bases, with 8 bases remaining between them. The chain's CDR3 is CASSVDSTYEQYF. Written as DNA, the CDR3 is TGTGCCAGCAGCGTCGACAGTACCTACGAGCAGTACTTC.

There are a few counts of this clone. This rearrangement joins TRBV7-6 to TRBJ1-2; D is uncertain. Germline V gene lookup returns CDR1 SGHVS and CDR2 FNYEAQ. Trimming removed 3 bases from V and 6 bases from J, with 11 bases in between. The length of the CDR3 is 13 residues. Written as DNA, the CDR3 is TGTGCCAGCAGCTTGTCGGGGTTTGATGGCTACACCTTC. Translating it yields CASSLSGFDGYTF.

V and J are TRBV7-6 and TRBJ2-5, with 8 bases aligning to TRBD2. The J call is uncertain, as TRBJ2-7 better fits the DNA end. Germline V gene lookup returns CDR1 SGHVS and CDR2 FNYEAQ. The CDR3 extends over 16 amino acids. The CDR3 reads CASSLGAAGVYNEQYF. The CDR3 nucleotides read TGTGCCAGCAGCTTGGGGGCAGCGGGAGTATACAACGAGCAGTACTTC.

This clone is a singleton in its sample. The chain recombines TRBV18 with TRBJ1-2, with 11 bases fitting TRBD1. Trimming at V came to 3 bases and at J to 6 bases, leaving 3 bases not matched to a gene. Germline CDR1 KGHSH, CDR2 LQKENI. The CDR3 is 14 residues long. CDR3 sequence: CASSPGQGADGYTF. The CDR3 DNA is TGTGCCAGCTCACCCGGACAGGGGGCGGATGGCTACACCTTC.

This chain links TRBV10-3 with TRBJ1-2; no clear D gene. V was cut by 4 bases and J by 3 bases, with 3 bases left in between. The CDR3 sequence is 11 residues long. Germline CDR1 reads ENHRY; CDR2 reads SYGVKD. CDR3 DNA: TGTGCCATCAGTGCTGACTATGGCTACACCTTC. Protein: CAISADYGYTF.

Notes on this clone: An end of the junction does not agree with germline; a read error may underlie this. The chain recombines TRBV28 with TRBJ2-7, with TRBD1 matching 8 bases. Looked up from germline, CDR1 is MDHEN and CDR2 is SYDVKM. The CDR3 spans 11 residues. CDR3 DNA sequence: TGTGCCAGCAGTCTACGGACAGGGTTAGACTTC. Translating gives CASSLRTGLDF.

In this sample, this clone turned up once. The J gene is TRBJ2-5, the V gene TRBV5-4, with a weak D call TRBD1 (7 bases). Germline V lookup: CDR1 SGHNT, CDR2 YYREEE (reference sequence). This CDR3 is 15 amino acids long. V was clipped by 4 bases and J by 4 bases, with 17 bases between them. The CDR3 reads CASSAAGQRGETQYF. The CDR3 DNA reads TGTGCCAGCAGCGCCGCGGGACAGAGGGGAGAGACCCAGTACTTC.

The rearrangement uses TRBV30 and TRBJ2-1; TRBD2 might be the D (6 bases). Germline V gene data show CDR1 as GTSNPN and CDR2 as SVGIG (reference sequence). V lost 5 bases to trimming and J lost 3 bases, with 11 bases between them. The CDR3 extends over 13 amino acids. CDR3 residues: CAWSGLNYNEQFF. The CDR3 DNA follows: TGTGCCTGGTCGGGACTGAACTACAATGAGCAGTTCTTC.

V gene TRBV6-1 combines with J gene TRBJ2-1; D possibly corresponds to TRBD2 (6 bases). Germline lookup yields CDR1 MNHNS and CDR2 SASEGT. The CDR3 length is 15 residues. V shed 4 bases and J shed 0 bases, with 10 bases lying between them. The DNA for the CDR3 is TGTGCCAGCAGTGGGGGACTCCACTCCTACAATGAGCAGTTCTTC. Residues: CASSGGLHSYNEQFF.

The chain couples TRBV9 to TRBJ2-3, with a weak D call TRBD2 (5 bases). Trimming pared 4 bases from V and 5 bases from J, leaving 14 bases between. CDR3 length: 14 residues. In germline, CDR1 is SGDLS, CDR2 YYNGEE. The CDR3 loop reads CASSPTLGGDTQYF. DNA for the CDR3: TGTGCCAGCAGCCCCACCCTCGGAGGAGATACGCAGTATTTT.

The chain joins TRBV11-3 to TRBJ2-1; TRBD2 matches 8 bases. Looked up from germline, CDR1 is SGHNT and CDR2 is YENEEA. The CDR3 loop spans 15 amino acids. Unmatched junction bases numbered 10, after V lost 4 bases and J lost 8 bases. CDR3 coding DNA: TGTGCCAGCAGCTCGCCGGGACTAGATGGCGATGAGCAGTTCTTC. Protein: CASSSPGLDGDEQFF.

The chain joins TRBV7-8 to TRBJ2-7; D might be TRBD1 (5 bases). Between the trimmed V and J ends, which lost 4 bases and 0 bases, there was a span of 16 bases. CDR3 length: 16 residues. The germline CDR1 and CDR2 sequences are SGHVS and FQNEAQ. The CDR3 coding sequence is TGTGCCAGCAGCTCAGGGTACGGCGAGAGCTCCTACGAGCAGTACTTC. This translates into CASSSGYGESSYEQYF.

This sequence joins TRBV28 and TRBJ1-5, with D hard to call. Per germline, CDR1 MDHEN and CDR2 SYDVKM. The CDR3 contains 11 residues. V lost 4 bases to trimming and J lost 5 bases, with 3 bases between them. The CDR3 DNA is TGTGCCAGCAGTTCTTATCAGCCCCAGCATTTT. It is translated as CASSSYQPQHF.

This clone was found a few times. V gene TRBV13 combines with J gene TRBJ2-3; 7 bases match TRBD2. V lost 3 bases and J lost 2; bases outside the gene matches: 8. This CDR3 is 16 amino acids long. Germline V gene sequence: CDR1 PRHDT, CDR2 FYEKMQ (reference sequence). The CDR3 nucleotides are TGTGCCAGCAGCTTGGCTAGCGGATCGATCACAGATACGCAGTATTTT. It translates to CASSLASGSITDTQYF.

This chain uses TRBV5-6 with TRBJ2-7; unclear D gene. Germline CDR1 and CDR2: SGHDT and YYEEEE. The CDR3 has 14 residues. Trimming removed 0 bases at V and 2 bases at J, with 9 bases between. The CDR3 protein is CASSLAVQTYEQYF. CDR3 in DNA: TGTGCCAGCAGCTTGGCCGTACAGACCTACGAGCAGTACTTC.

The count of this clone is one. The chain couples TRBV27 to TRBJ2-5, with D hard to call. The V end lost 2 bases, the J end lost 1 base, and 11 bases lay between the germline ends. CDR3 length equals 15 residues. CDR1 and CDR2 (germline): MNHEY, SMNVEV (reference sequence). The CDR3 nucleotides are TGTGCCAGCAGTTTAGGGCTCACCGGCCAAGAGACCCAGTACTTC. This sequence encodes CASSLGLTGQETQYF.

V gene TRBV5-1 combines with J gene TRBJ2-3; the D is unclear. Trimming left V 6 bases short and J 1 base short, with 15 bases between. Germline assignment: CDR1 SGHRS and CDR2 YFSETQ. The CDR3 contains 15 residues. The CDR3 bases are TGCGCCAGCATAGAGCGACCTGCGGGCACAGATACGCAGTATTTT. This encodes CASIERPAGTDTQYF.

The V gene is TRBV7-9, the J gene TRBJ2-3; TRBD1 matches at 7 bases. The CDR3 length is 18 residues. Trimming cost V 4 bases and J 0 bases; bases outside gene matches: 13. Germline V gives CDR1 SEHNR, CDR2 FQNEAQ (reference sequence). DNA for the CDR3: TGTGCCAGCAGCTCCCCAGCCGACAGGGAAGTTAGCACAGATACGCAGTATTTT. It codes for CASSSPADREVSTDTQYF. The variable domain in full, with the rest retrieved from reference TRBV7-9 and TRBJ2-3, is DTGVSQNPRHKITKRGQNVTFRCDPISEHNRLYWYRQTLGQGPEFLTYFQNEAQLEKSRLLSDRFSAERPKGSFSTLEIQRTEQGDSAMYLCASSSPADREVSTDTQYFGPGTRLTVL.

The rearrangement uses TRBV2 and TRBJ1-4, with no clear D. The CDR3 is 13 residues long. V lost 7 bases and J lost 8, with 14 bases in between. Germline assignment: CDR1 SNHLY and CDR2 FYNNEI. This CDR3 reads CASNRGRREKLFF. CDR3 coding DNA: TGTGCCAGCAATCGGGGAAGGAGGGAAAAACTGTTTTTT.

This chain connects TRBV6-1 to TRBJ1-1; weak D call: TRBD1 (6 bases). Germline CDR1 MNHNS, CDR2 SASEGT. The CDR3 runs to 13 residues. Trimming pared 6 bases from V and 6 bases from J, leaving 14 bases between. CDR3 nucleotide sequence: TGTGCCAGCAGCCACAGGGAGTACGCTGAAGCTTTCTTT. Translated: CASSHREYAEAFF.

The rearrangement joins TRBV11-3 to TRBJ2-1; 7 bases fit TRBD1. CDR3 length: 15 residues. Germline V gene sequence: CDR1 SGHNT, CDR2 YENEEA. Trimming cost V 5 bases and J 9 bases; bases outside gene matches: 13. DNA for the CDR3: TGTGCCAGCAGCACTTGGGACAGCCGGGGCACTGAGCAGTTCTTC. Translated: CASSTWDSRGTEQFF.

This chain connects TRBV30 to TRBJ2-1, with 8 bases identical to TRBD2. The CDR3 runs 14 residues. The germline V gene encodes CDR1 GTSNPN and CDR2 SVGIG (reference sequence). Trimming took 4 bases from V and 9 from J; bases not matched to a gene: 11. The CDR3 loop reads CAWTEGLVRGEQFF. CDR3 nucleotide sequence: TGTGCCTGGACCGAGGGACTAGTTCGAGGTGAGCAGTTCTTC.

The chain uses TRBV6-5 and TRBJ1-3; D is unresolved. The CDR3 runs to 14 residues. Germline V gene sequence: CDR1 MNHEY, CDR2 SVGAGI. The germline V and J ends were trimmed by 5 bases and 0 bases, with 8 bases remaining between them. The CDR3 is CASSVTNSGNTIYF. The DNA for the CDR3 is TGTGCCAGCAGTGTGACAAACTCTGGAAACACCATATATTTT.

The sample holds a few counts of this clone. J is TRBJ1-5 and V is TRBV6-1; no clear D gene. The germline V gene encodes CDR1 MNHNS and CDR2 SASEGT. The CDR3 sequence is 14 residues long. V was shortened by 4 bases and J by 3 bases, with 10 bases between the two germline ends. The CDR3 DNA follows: TGTGCCAGCAGTGGGCAGATTTCCAATCAGCCCCAGCATTTT. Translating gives CASSGQISNQPQHF.

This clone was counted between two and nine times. The DNA for the CDR3 is TGTGCCAGCAGTTACTCGGAGGGAACTGAAGCTTTCTTT. Protein sequence: CASSYSEGTEAFF. The V gene is TRBV6-5, the J gene TRBJ1-1; D uncertain. The V gene's germline CDR1 is MNHEY and CDR2 SVGAGI. CDR3 length equals 13 residues. Trimming took off 0 bases at V and 5 bases at J, with 7 bases between the two ends.

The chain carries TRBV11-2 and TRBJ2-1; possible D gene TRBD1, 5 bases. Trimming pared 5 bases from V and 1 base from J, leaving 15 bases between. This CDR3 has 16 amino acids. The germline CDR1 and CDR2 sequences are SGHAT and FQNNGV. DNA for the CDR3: TGTGCCAGCAGCAAAGGGGCAGGAAAGTCCTACAATGAGCAGTTCTTC. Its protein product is CASSKGAGKSYNEQFF.

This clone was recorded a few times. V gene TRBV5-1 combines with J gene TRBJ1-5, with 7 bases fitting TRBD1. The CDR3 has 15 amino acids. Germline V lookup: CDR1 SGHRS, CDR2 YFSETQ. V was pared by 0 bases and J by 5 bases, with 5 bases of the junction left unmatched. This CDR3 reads CASSLGQGEDQPQHF. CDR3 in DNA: TGCGCCAGCAGCTTGGGACAGGGCGAGGATCAGCCCCAGCATTTT.

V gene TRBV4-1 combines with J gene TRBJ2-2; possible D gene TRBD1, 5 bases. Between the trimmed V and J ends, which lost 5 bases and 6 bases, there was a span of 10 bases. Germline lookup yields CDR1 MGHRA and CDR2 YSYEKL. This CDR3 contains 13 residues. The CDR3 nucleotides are TGCGCCAGCAGCTTACAGGTGGCCGGGGAGCTGTTTTTT. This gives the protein CASSLQVAGELFF.

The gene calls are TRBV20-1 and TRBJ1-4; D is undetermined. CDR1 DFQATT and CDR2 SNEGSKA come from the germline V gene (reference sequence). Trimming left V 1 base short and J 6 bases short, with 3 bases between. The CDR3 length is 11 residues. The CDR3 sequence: CSARGDEKLFF. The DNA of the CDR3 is TGCAGTGCTAGAGGAGATGAAAAACTGTTTTTT.

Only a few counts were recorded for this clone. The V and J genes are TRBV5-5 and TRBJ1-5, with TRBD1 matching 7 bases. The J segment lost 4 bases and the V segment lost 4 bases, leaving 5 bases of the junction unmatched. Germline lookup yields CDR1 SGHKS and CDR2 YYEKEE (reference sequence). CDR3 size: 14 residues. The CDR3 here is CASSPSQGNQPQHF. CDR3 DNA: TGTGCCAGCAGCCCCTCACAGGGGAATCAGCCCCAGCATTTT.

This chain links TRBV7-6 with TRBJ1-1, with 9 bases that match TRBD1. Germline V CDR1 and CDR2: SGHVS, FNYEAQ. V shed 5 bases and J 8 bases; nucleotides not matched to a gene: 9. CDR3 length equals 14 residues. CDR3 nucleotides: TGTGCCAGCAGCGCCAGACAGGGGGGGCTGGAAGCTTTCTTT. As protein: CASSARQGGLEAFF.